This is a list of T cell receptor beta chains from one sample in a study of immune heterogeneity within non-small cell lung tumors. TCRdb itself ran the multiplex PCR reads through MiXCR, one entry per CDR3 protein. The sample yields 11,000 or so distinct CDR3 sequences, roughly 29% seen once. Sequenced input: lung tumor tissue. The receptors were sampled from a middle-aged man with non-small cell lung cancer. Each CDR3 is given with its conserved first and last residue. Each record gives: D gene, clone size, V gene, J gene, CDR3 DNA, CDR3 protein. The D gene is left open where the match is weak. Not every row has a clone size; where given, it reads once, few, many or a size class.

D gene: -
clone size: -
V gene: TRBV10-2
J gene: TRBJ1-4
CDR3 DNA: TGCGCCAGCAGGGAGACGGCAGGGGAAAAACTGTTTTTT
CDR3 protein: CASRETAGEKLFF

D gene: -
clone size: few
V gene: TRBV30
J gene: TRBJ2-5
CDR3 DNA: TGTGCCTGGAGTCGGAGCGAGACCCAGTACTTC
CDR3 protein: CAWSRSETQYF

D gene: -
clone size: -
V gene: TRBV7-7
J gene: TRBJ2-1
CDR3 DNA: TGTGCTAGCAGCTTAGGTCGGTGGGATGAGCAGTTCTTC
CDR3 protein: CASSLGRWDEQFF

D gene: -
clone size: many
V gene: TRBV6-1
J gene: TRBJ2-7
CDR3 DNA: TGTGCCAGCAGTGAAGAATCAGGTAGCTCCTACGAGCAGTACTTC
CDR3 protein: CASSEESGSSYEQYF

D gene: -
clone size: medium-sized
V gene: TRBV12-3/TRBV12-4
J gene: TRBJ2-7
CDR3 DNA: TGTGCCAGCAGTTTTCAGGTGGGGTACGAGCAGTACTTC
CDR3 protein: CASSFQVGYEQYF

D gene: TRBD2
clone size: many
V gene: TRBV5-6
J gene: TRBJ2-7
CDR3 DNA: TGTGCCAGCACCCTGGGGGGGTCTGGGTACGAGCAGTACTTC
CDR3 protein: CASTLGGSGYEQYF

D gene: -
clone size: many
V gene: TRBV6-2/TRBV6-3
J gene: TRBJ1-5
CDR3 DNA: TGTGCCAGCGAATGGGGGGGGGGTCAGCCCCAGCATTTT
CDR3 protein: CASEWGGGQPQHF

D gene: -
clone size: medium-sized
V gene: TRBV6-1
J gene: TRBJ1-6
CDR3 DNA: TGTGCCAGCAGTGAAGGGTCCGGGGGTGTGTTCTCACCCCTCCACTTT
CDR3 protein: CASSEGSGGVFSPLHF

D gene: -
clone size: -
V gene: TRBV4-2
J gene: TRBJ2-7
CDR3 DNA: TGTGCCAGCAGCCAAGATCCCGGGAGCTCCTACGAGCAGTACTTC
CDR3 protein: CASSQDPGSSYEQYF

D gene: TRBD2
clone size: few
V gene: TRBV7-9
J gene: TRBJ2-7
CDR3 DNA: TGTGCCAGCAGCTTTGGCGGGGGGGCCTACGAGCAGTACTTC
CDR3 protein: CASSFGGGAYEQYF

D gene: -
clone size: -
V gene: TRBV3-1
J gene: TRBJ1-4
CDR3 DNA: TGTGCCAGCAGCCAAGGGCCAGCAAATGAAAAACTGTTTTTT
CDR3 protein: CASSQGPANEKLFF

D gene: TRBD2
clone size: medium-sized
V gene: TRBV19
J gene: TRBJ2-7
CDR3 DNA: TGTGCCAGCACCAAGCGGGGGGCCGGGTACGAGCAGTACTTC
CDR3 protein: CASTKRGAGYEQYF